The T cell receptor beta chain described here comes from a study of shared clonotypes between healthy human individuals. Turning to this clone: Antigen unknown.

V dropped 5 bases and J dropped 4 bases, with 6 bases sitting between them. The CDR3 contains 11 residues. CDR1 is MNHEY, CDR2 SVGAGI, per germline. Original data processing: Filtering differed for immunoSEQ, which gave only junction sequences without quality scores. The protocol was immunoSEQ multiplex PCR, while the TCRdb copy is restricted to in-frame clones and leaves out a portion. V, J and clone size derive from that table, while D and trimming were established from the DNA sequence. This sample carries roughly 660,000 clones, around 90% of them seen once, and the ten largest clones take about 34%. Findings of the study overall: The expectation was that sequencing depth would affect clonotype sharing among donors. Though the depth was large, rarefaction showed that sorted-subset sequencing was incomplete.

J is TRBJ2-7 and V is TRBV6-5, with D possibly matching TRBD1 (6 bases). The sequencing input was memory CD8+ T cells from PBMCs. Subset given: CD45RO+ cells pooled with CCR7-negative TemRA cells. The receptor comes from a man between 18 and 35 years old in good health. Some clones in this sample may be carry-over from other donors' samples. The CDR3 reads CASSTGYEQYF. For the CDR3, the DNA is TGTGCCAGCAGTACAGGGTACGAGCAGTACTTC.